Listed below are T cell receptor beta chains from one sample, sequenced in a study of shared clonotypes between healthy human individuals. Libraries were prepared by immunoSEQ multiplex PCR; TCRdb keeps only in-frame clonotypes and omits some of them. This sample carries roughly 2.5 million clones, around nine tenths of them seen once, and the ten largest clones take about 0.13%. Source material: naive CD4+ T cells sorted from blood. The receptors were sampled from a man aged 18 to 30 in good health. Each CDR3 is given without its conserved first and last residue.

v_call cdr3_aa
TRBV5-4 ASSDWTGSVSNYGYT
TRBV9 ASSVGPLTQGGTEAF
TRBV4-3 ASSQVGGTSPLH
TRBV5-1 ASSLRPGTDQETQY
TRBV23-1 ATPMFSNQPQH
TRBV12-5 ASGLGEAETEY
TRBV4-3 ASSQGTGAVNYGYT
TRBV7-9 ASSPGSGTGELF
TRBV13 ASSLSSTDTQY
TRBV6-6 ASSRMTKSGETQY
TRBV6-5 ASSYALSDYEQY
TRBV27 ASKGITDTQY
TRBV7-9 ASTGQGGESSYNEQF
TRBV7-2 ASSFTGANQPQH
TRBV14 ASRQAGSTDTQY
TRBV6-4 ASSEGAETQY
TRBV2 ASKLTGPGELF
TRBV7-9 ASSEQGGSSYEQY
TRBV2 ASSPTPDSYYGYT
TRBV4-1 ASSQGQGRSGNTIY
TRBV11-3 ASTYPTSDTQY
TRBV27 ASSLYGMVAGGATSKETQY
TRBV7-9 ASSARDSLYGYT
TRBV5-4 ASSLRASGKDEQY
TRBV19 ASSILGIYNEQF
TRBV5-4 ASSLEGQSEQY
TRBV5-1 ASSLVAGSGEQY
TRBV7-9 ASSLAADSPLH
TRBV18 ASHTQDGNQPQH
TRBV18 ASSPSRGTGEKLF
TRBV6-6 ASSYSIPSYEQY
TRBV28 ASSFRRSGGYT
TRBV5-1 ASSVSGRATDEQY
TRBV7-8 ASSFGRGNTEAF
TRBV7-9 ASSLGGARSPLH
TRBV6-5 ASSGTGGYETQY
TRBV11-2 ASSLEPQRIYEQY
TRBV30 ASGVIAYEQY
TRBV7-2 ASSPNGQGVGELF
TRBV6-1 ASSERGPPLYEQY
TRBV9 ASSVLVNTEAF
TRBV28 ASSVPGTGNQPQH
TRBV4-1 ASSQEIGGYT
TRBV2 ASSVEVASDTQY
TRBV10-2 ASSSRTGTGSARSNQPQH
TRBV25-1 ASSEFTEAF
TRBV4-3 ASSQGDRVDGYT
TRBV6-1 ASSVLTGVTDTQY